Shown below are 28 T cell receptor beta chains from a single sample sequenced in a study of blood T cell repertoires in COVID-19. TCRdb's table, derived via immunoSEQ multiplex PCR, lists solely in-frame clones and lacks some. The repertoire includes hundreds of thousands of clones, 80% to 90% of them detected once, and around 1.1% sits in the top ten. Material: PBMCs or T cells enriched from blood (not recorded which). Receptors were obtained from a young man who had recovered from COVID-19.

The chain joins TRBV19 to TRBJ2-3; 10 bases agree with TRBD1. The CDR3 is made up of 15 amino acids. V shed 3 bases, J shed 5 bases, and the junction held 5 bases outside the gene matches. Germline CDR1 is LNHDA and CDR2 is SQIVND (reference sequence). The CDR3 protein is CASSIGQGEVDTQYF. In nucleotides, the CDR3 is TGTGCCAGTAGTATTGGACAGGGGGAGGTAGATACGCAGTATTTT.

The genes are TRBV19 and TRBJ1-1; no reliable D call. V was clipped by 3 bases and J by 7 bases, with 6 bases between them. The CDR3 is made up of 11 amino acids. Germline V gives CDR1 LNHDA, CDR2 SQIVND (reference sequence). DNA of the CDR3: TGTGCCAGTAGTATCCGGTTTGAAGCTTTCTTT. Residues: CASSIRFEAFF.

The chain joins TRBV28 to TRBJ2-5, with TRBD2 identical over 10 bases. V was pared by 3 bases and J by 4 bases, with 8 bases of the junction left unmatched. Per the germline V gene, CDR1 is MDHEN and CDR2 is SYDVKM. The CDR3 extends over 16 amino acids. The CDR3 sequence is CASSFQELAGTETQYF. CDR3 in DNA: TGTGCCAGCAGTTTTCAGGAACTAGCGGGAACAGAGACCCAGTACTTC.

The chain is built from TRBV9 and TRBJ2-7, with 10 bases that match TRBD2. V shed 3 bases, J shed 2 bases, and the junction held 2 bases outside the gene matches. The germline CDR1 and CDR2 sequences are SGDLS and YYNGEE. This CDR3 has 14 amino acids. The CDR3 region is CASSAGLAAYEQYF. The CDR3, as DNA: TGTGCCAGCAGCGCAGGACTAGCGGCCTACGAGCAGTACTTC. The full variable domain, in which reference TRBV9 and TRBJ2-7 provide the parts outside the CDR3, is DSGVTQTPKHLITATGQRVTLRCSPRSGDLSVYWYQQSLDQGLQFLIQYYNGEERAKGNILERFSAQQFPDLHSELNLSSLELGDSALYFCASSAGLAAYEQYFGPGTRLTVT.

The chain uses TRBV30 and TRBJ2-7; D is unclear. This CDR3 spans 13 amino acids. V gave up 5 bases and J gave up 3 bases, with 14 bases separating them. Germline V gene lookup returns CDR1 GTSNPN and CDR2 SVGIG (reference sequence). CDR3 DNA sequence: TGTGCCTGGTTGCGGCAGAACGGCTACGAGCAGTACTTC. The encoded protein is CAWLRQNGYEQYF.

This clone was counted once. The CDR3 DNA follows: TGTGCCAGTAGTACGCCCGGGGACAGGGGTGGCACAGATACGCAGTATTTT. This encodes CASSTPGDRGGTDTQYF. This chain links TRBV19 with TRBJ2-3; 10 bases agree with TRBD1. The V and J ends lost 4 bases and 1 base, in that order; junction bases with no gene match: 8. This CDR3 has 17 amino acids. CDR1 and CDR2 from the germline V gene are LNHDA and SQIVND (reference sequence).

The chain has TRBV5-1 and TRBJ1-1; D call uncertain. This CDR3 has 14 amino acids. The V and J ends lost 1 base and 4 bases respectively, with 11 bases between them. The germline gives CDR1 SGHRS, CDR2 YFSETQ. CDR3 in DNA: TGCGCCAGCAGCTTGCAGGATGTTTCCACTGAAGCTTTCTTT. It encodes CASSLQDVSTEAFF. The whole variable domain, remainder taken from reference TRBV5-1 and TRBJ1-1, is KAGVTQTPRYLIKTRGQQVTLSCSPISGHRSVSWYQQTPGQGLQFLFEYFSETQRNKGNFPGRFSGRQFSNSRSEMNVSTLELGDSALYLCASSLQDVSTEAFFGQGTRLTVV.

The V and J genes are TRBV23-1 and TRBJ2-5; 8 bases map to TRBD1. TRBV23-1 is an ORF; its function is uncertain. Trimming removed 0 bases from V and 4 bases from J; junction bases left unmatched: 13. The length of the CDR3 is 18 residues. The CDR3, as DNA: TGCGCCAGCAGTCAATCGGAGCGGGCAGGGGGCCTGAGAGAGACCCAGTACTTC. This encodes CASSQSERAGGLRETQYF.

The CDR3 DNA reads as TGTGCCAGCAGCTCCGCCGACTACTACGAGCAGTACTTC. Translating gives CASSSADYYEQYF. V and J are TRBV7-2 and TRBJ2-7; tentatively, D is TRBD2 (5 bases). Per the germline V gene, CDR1 is SGHTA and CDR2 is FQGNSA. Trimming shortened V by 4 bases and J by 3 bases, and 10 bases separated the two germline ends. The length of the CDR3 is 13 residues.

This chain uses TRBV4-2 with TRBJ2-7; TRBD2 matches 11 bases. CDR3 length equals 16 residues. Germline CDR1 reads LGHNA; CDR2 reads YNFKEQ. The V segment lost 2 bases and the J segment 0 bases; nucleotides outside the gene matches: 3. The CDR3 DNA sequence: TGTGCCAGCAGCCAATCAACTAGCGGGAGCTCCTACGAGCAGTACTTC. Protein: CASSQSTSGSSYEQYF.

V is TRBV2 and J is TRBJ1-3; possible D gene TRBD1, 6 bases. The CDR3 runs to 17 residues. CDR1 and CDR2 from the germline V gene are SNHLY and FYNNEI. The V and J ends lost 3 bases and 0 bases respectively, with 15 bases between them. The CDR3: CASSEPNRESSGNTIYF. As DNA, the CDR3 is TGTGCCAGCAGTGAGCCCAACAGGGAGTCCTCTGGAAACACCATATATTTT.

The V call is TRBV7-6, the J call TRBJ2-7; possibly TRBD1 for D (6 bases). This CDR3 spans 13 amino acids. In germline, CDR1 is SGHVS, CDR2 FNYEAQ. V was trimmed by 3 bases and J by 5 bases, leaving 11 bases between them. In nucleotides, the CDR3 is TGTGCCAGCAGCTTTCTACAGGGTAACGAGCAGTACTTC. Amino acids: CASSFLQGNEQYF.

The chain employs TRBV7-2 and TRBJ2-7, with D possibly TRBD1 on 5 matching bases. The CDR3 spans 15 residues. The germline V gene encodes CDR1 SGHTA and CDR2 FQGNSA. The V end lost 5 bases, the J end lost 0 bases, and 14 bases lay between the germline ends. In DNA form, the CDR3 reads TGTGCCAGCAGCCCTGGCGGACAATCCTCCTACGAGCAGTACTTC. It specifies CASSPGGQSSYEQYF.

This clone was counted a single time. V is TRBV6-2 or TRBV6-3 and J is TRBJ2-7, with D perhaps assigned TRBD1 or TRBD2 (7 bases each). V lost 6 bases, J lost 6 bases, and 15 bases lay in between. CDR3 length: 13 amino acids. The germline V gene encodes CDR1 MNHEY and CDR2 SVGEGT. CDR3 coding DNA: TGTGCCAGCAGCAGGGGGAGGGTAATCGAGCAGTACTTC. This sequence encodes CASSRGRVIEQYF.

The V gene is TRBV19, the J gene TRBJ1-1; the D is unclear. Germline lookup yields CDR1 LNHDA and CDR2 SQIVND (reference sequence). CDR3 length equals 12 residues. Trimming shortened V by 6 bases and J by 5 bases, and 10 bases separated the two germline ends. The CDR3 sequence: CASSRPGTEAFF. As DNA, the CDR3 is TGTGCCAGTAGCCGTCCGGGGACTGAAGCTTTCTTT.

In this sample, this clone turned up once. This chain connects TRBV28 to TRBJ1-6; D is unclear. The CDR3 consists of 12 residues. Trimming stripped 6 bases from V and 13 bases from J, with 13 bases between. CDR1 and CDR2 from the germline V gene are MDHEN and SYDVKM. The CDR3 is CASRRASFPLHF. CDR3 nucleotide sequence: TGTGCCAGCAGGAGGGCGAGTTTTCCCCTCCACTTT.

The V and J genes are TRBV28 and TRBJ2-1, with 9 nucleotides matching TRBD1. Losses at the gene ends were 6 bases for V and 9 bases for J; bases not matched to a gene: 18. In germline, CDR1 is MDHEN, CDR2 SYDVKM. This CDR3 is built from 17 residues. CDR3 in amino acids: CASSRRRDRDFGSEQFF. The CDR3 bases are TGTGCCAGCAGCCGCCGAAGGGACAGGGATTTTGGTAGTGAGCAGTTCTTC.

The rearrangement links TRBV19 to TRBJ2-5; a weak D match, TRBD2 (6 bases). This CDR3 region has 15 residues. CDR1 and CDR2 (germline): LNHDA, SQIVND (reference sequence). V lost 2 bases to trimming and J lost 2 bases, with 12 bases between them. DNA of the CDR3: TGTGCCAGTAGTATACGGGGGTGGGAACAAGAGACCCAGTACTTC. This gives the protein CASSIRGWEQETQYF.

The chain has TRBV9 and TRBJ2-6, with TRBD1 matching over 9 bases. Germline lookup yields CDR1 SGDLS and CDR2 YYNGEE. The CDR3 loop spans 19 amino acids. V gave up 4 bases and J gave up 1 base; unmatched junction bases: 12. Here the CDR3 reads CASSPSPGQGFSGANVLTF. The DNA of the CDR3 is TGTGCCAGCAGCCCAAGCCCGGGACAGGGCTTTTCTGGGGCCAACGTCCTGACTTTC.

V is TRBV25-1 and J is TRBJ1-2; D is unresolved. Trimming cost V 10 bases and J 0 bases, with 9 bases left between them. Germline loops: CDR1 MGHDK, CDR2 SYGVNS. The CDR3 covers 12 residues. In DNA form, the CDR3 reads TGTGCCACCTACGGGACTAACTATGGCTACACCTTC. Translating it yields CATYGTNYGYTF.

The table lists this clone with a count of one. The J gene is TRBJ1-5, the V gene TRBV4-1, with 9 bases aligning to TRBD1. This CDR3 spans 16 amino acids. V gave up 1 base and J gave up 6 bases; unmatched junction bases: 7. The germline gives CDR1 MGHRA, CDR2 YSYEKL. In DNA, the CDR3 is TGCGCCAGCAGCCAAGGGGAAGGACAGGGGAGTCAGCCCCAGCATTTT. Encoded protein: CASSQGEGQGSQPQHF.

The chain links TRBV29-1 to TRBJ1-5; the match to TRBD1 covers 7 bases. The CDR3 is 13 amino acids. Germline V lookup: CDR1 SQVTM, CDR2 ANQGSEA. The V and J ends lost 5 bases and 9 bases, in that order; junction bases with no gene match: 10. The CDR3 is CSVSIGQARPQHF. The CDR3 nucleotides read TGCAGCGTTTCTATCGGACAGGCTCGGCCCCAGCATTTT.

The genes are TRBV18 and TRBJ2-1, with 9 bases identical to TRBD2. The germline gives CDR1 KGHSH, CDR2 LQKENI. J was trimmed by 5 bases and V by 0 bases; bases with no gene match: 2. The CDR3 extends over 15 amino acids. The CDR3 is CASSPPASGNNEQFF. CDR3 nucleotide sequence: TGTGCCAGCTCACCACCGGCTAGCGGGAACAATGAGCAGTTCTTC.

This chain connects TRBV7-9 to TRBJ2-7; D gene uncertain. V was shortened by 5 bases and J by 2 bases, with 10 bases between the two germline ends. Germline V lookup: CDR1 SEHNR, CDR2 FQNEAQ (reference sequence). CDR3 length: 13 amino acids. CDR3 nucleotide sequence: TGTGCCAGCAGCCCCGCCAGAACCTACGAGCAGTACTTC. Translated: CASSPARTYEQYF.

This clone was picked up one time. CDR3 nucleotides: TGTGCCAGTAGTAAAAACCGGGACAGGAATCAGCCCCAGCATTTT. As protein: CASSKNRDRNQPQHF. The chain couples TRBV19 to TRBJ1-5; 8 positions match TRBD1. There are 15 residues in the CDR3. Trimming took 4 bases from V and 4 from J; bases not matched to a gene: 6. The V gene's germline CDR1 is LNHDA and CDR2 SQIVND (reference sequence).

The genes are TRBV28 and TRBJ1-4; D gene ambiguous. The CDR3 length is 14 residues. Trimming shortened V by 5 bases and J by 6 bases, and 13 bases separated the two germline ends. Per the germline V gene, CDR1 is MDHEN and CDR2 is SYDVKM. CDR3 in amino acids: CASSTTGIHEKLFF. In nucleotides, the CDR3 is TGTGCCAGCAGTACAACCGGGATCCATGAAAAACTGTTTTTT.

The chain employs TRBV28 and TRBJ2-2; 14 bases agree with TRBD2. CDR3 length: 20 amino acids. V gave up 3 bases and J gave up 3 bases; unmatched junction bases: 12. In germline, CDR1 is MDHEN, CDR2 SYDVKM. The CDR3 coding sequence is TGTGCCAGCAGTTTCGGACTAGCGGGAGGCATAAACACCCACACCGGGGAGCTGTTTTTT. Protein sequence: CASSFGLAGGINTHTGELFF.

This chain connects TRBV7-9 to TRBJ2-1; tentative D call: TRBD2 (6 bases). Trimming pared 5 bases from V and 14 bases from J, leaving 13 bases between. Germline assignment: CDR1 SEHNR and CDR2 FQNEAQ (reference sequence). The CDR3 covers 11 residues. The CDR3 protein is CASSVGGHEFF. CDR3 sequence (DNA): TGTGCCAGCAGCGTCGGAGGGCACGAGTTCTTC.